These T cell receptor beta chains were read from a single sample in a study of blood T cell repertoires in COVID-19. Profiling relied on immunoSEQ multiplex PCR, and the TCRdb table lists in-frame clones only, not all of them. In the table there are about 100,000 clones, roughly 85% of which are singletons. Sequences were obtained from peripheral blood. All receptors come from a woman aged 70 to 79 with acute or convalescent COVID-19. The CDR3 runs from the conserved cysteine through the conserved F or W. The D gene is left open where the match is weak. Size values are once, few and many counts, or a class for expanded clones, and some rows have none.

>TRBV2|-|-|TRBJ2-5
CASSDHGTQYF
TGTGCCAGCAGTGACCACGGGACCCAGTACTTC
>TRBV7-9|-|-|TRBJ2-6
CASSERSSGANVLTF
TGTGCCAGCAGCGAACGTAGCTCTGGGGCCAACGTCCTGACTTTC
>TRBV4-2|-|TRBD1|TRBJ1-3
CASSPPGQGINTIYF
TGTGCCAGCAGCCCGCCGGGACAGGGGATCAACACCATATATTTT
>TRBV7-9|-|-|TRBJ2-5
CASTKGRPETQYF
TGTGCCAGCACAAAAGGGAGGCCGGAGACCCAGTACTTC
>TRBV6-6|-|-|TRBJ1-2
CASSSGFGYTF
TGTGCCAGCAGTTCAGGGTTTGGCTACACCTTC
>TRBV7-2|-|TRBD2|TRBJ2-3
CASSFSTAGGTDTQYF
TGTGCCAGCAGCTTTTCAACAGCGGGGGGTACAGATACGCAGTATTTT
>TRBV7-2|-|TRBD1|TRBJ1-5
CASQEGARNQPQHF
TGTGCCAGCCAGGAGGGGGCACGGAATCAGCCCCAGCATTTT
>TRBV24-1|-|TRBD1|TRBJ2-2
CATSGGTGVAGELFF
TGTGCCACAAGTGGGGGGACAGGGGTTGCCGGGGAGCTGTTTTTT
>TRBV2|-|-|TRBJ1-5
CATQQGLDQPQHF
TGTGCCACACAACAGGGCCTAGATCAGCCCCAGCATTTT
>TRBV2|-|-|TRBJ2-1
CASISANEQFF
TGTGCCAGCATTTCAGCGAATGAGCAGTTCTTC
>TRBV7-2|-|-|TRBJ1-3
CASSQPTGLLSGNTIYF
TGTGCCAGCAGCCAACCTACAGGGCTTCTCTCTGGAAACACCATATATTTT
>TRBV28|-|-|TRBJ1-1
CASSPYQDRSEAFF
TGTGCCAGCAGTCCCTACCAAGACAGGTCTGAAGCTTTCTTT
>TRBV4-1|-|TRBD1|TRBJ1-1
CASSQDQRTGAIYF
TGCGCCAGCAGCCAAGATCAGAGGACAGGGGCAATATACTTT
>TRBV5-1|-|-|TRBJ1-1
CASSLTGTQNTEAFF
TGCGCCAGCAGTCTCACTGGGACACAAAACACTGAAGCTTTCTTT
>TRBV6-5|-|-|TRBJ1-5
CASSYLQGRNQPQHF
TGTGCCAGCAGTTACCTGCAGGGTCGGAATCAGCCCCAGCATTTT
>TRBV9|-|-|TRBJ1-2
CASTTTRVSNNYGYTF
TGTGCCAGCACTACCACCAGGGTCTCCAATAACTATGGCTACACCTTC
>TRBV3-1/TRBV3-2|-|TRBD1|TRBJ1-6
CASSQVNGQAALHF
TGTGCCAGCAGCCAAGTTAACGGACAGGCCGCCCTCCACTTT
>TRBV5-6|-|-|TRBJ2-3
CASSSGLTDTQYF
TGTGCCAGCAGCTCTGGACTCACAGATACGCAGTATTTT
>TRBV28|-|TRBD1|TRBJ2-1
CASSWDRREQFF
TGTGCCAGCAGTTGGGACAGGCGTGAGCAGTTCTTC
>TRBV27|-|-|TRBJ1-3
CASRQLRNSGNTIYF
TGTGCCAGCCGTCAACTGAGGAACTCTGGAAACACCATATATTTT
>TRBV27|once|-|TRBJ2-2
CASSTIASPNTGELFF
TGTGCCAGCAGTACAATCGCCTCTCCAAACACCGGGGAGCTGTTTTTT
>TRBV18|-|-|TRBJ1-4
CASSPVGGGGEKLFF
TGTGCCAGCTCCCCCGTGGGGGGGGGTGGTGAAAAACTGTTTTTT
>TRBV11-2|few|TRBD2|TRBJ2-7
CASSLDQRGLSEQYF
TGTGCCAGCAGCTTAGATCAGCGGGGGCTTAGCGAGCAGTACTTC
>TRBV3-1/TRBV3-2|-|TRBD1|TRBJ1-2
CASSPQGARGYTF
TGTGCCAGCAGCCCCCAGGGGGCACGTGGCTACACCTTC
>TRBV5-6|-|TRBD1|TRBJ1-6
CASSFLGQGGSPLHF
TGTGCCAGCAGCTTTTTGGGACAGGGAGGTTCACCCCTCCACTTT
>TRBV11-2|-|-|TRBJ2-1
CASSYPMGPYEQFF
TGTGCCAGCAGCTACCCTATGGGGCCTTATGAGCAGTTCTTC
>TRBV27|-|-|TRBJ1-1
CASSLSQGAGTEAFF
TGTGCCAGCAGTTTATCTCAAGGCGCGGGCACTGAAGCTTTCTTT
>TRBV3-1/TRBV3-2|-|-|TRBJ2-7
CASSQDQAYSYEQYF
TGTGCCAGCAGCCAAGATCAGGCCTACTCCTACGAGCAGTACTTC